This T cell receptor beta chain appears in the sequencing data of a study of shared clonotypes between healthy human individuals. Study summary: Per donor, CD8 memory used one plate, CD8 naive used two, CD4 memory used three and CD4 naive used three.

J gave up 0 bases and V 5 bases, and 4 bases lay outside the gene matches. CDR1 is SEHNR, CDR2 FQNEAQ, per germline (reference sequence). The CDR3 is 15 residues long. This clone appeared a single time. Its antigen is not known. Each sorted subset replicate got 200 ng genomic DNA, roughly 30,000 genomes. Clones were sequenced by immunoSEQ multiplex PCR, and TCRdb holds only the in-frame ones, with some missing. The data hold roughly 2.5 million clones, with around nine tenths observed a single time. Findings of the study overall: It was only blood that was sampled, and tissue repertoires likely differ.

This receptor was taken from a man aged 18 to 35 in good health. The sequenced material came from naive CD4+ T cells sorted from blood. Subset noted: CD45RA+ positively selected. V usage is TRBV7-9 and J usage is TRBJ1-3; 7 nucleotides align to TRBD1. CDR3 in amino acids: CASSEGDSSGNTIYF. The CDR3 DNA is TGTGCCAGCAGCGAGGGGGACAGCTCTGGAAACACCATATATTTT.